Given below is one TCR beta chain in context. CDR1 and CDR2 from the germline V gene are SGHRS and YFSETQ. This CDR3 is 15 amino acids long. With 3 bases clipped from V and 3 bases from J, the junction kept 5 bases outside the gene matches. The table came from immunoSEQ multiplex PCR; TCRdb's copy has only in-frame clones and leaves some out. This sample yields around 70,000 clones, of which 85% to 95% are seen a single time; approximately 1.5% belongs to the top ten. The data are from a study of cytomegalovirus exposure and HLA in healthy donors. The study drew the donors from its 120-subject validation cohort, separate from the approximately 670-subject first cohort.

The genes are TRBV5-1 and TRBJ2-7; 11 bases map to TRBD2. The sequence was obtained from a man aged 18-30 years in good health and CMV-seropositive. The sample consisted of PBMCs. DNA of the CDR3: TGCGCCAGCAGCTGGGGGACTAGCGGTTACTACGAGCAGTACTTC. Amino acids: CASSWGTSGYYEQYF.